A selection of T cell receptor beta chains follows, all from one sample in a study of T cells in Graves' hyperthyroidism and ophthalmopathy. TCRdb re-analysed the multiplex PCR reads in MiXCR, keeping a single row per CDR3 protein. The sample has about 290,000 distinct CDR3 sequences, more than 10% seen once; the top ten hold approximately 8.6%. Sequencing used blood. All receptors come from a woman aged 25-40 years with Graves' hyperthyroidism that later progressed to Graves' ophthalmopathy. CDR3s include the opening cysteine and the closing phenylalanine or tryptophan. D genes are given only for firm matches. Clone size is shown for a subset of rows, as once, few, many or a class of expanded clone.

CDR3aa: CASSSDRLGNTEAFF
CDR3nt: TGCGCCAGCAGCTCGGACAGGCTAGGGAACACTGAAGCTTTCTTT
v_gene: TRBV5-1
d_gene: TRBD1
j_gene: TRBJ1-1
abundance: many

CDR3aa: CASSQEDQGLWNEKLFF
CDR3nt: TGTGCCAGCAGCCAAGAAGATCAGGGCCTTTGGAATGAAAAACTGTTTTTT
v_gene: TRBV3-1
d_gene: NA
j_gene: TRBJ1-4
abundance: many

CDR3aa: CASRREDQPQHF
CDR3nt: TGTGCCAGCAGACGTGAGGACCAGCCCCAGCATTTT
v_gene: TRBV12-3/TRBV12-4
d_gene: NA
j_gene: TRBJ1-5
abundance: few

CDR3aa: CAITRTGTAGETQYF
CDR3nt: TGTGCCATCACACGGACCGGGACAGCTGGGGAGACCCAGTACTTC
v_gene: TRBV10-3
d_gene: TRBD1
j_gene: TRBJ2-5
abundance: many

CDR3aa: CASSLNPGYEQFF
CDR3nt: TGTGCCAGCAGCTTGAACCCGGGGTATGAGCAGTTCTTC
v_gene: TRBV5-5
d_gene: NA
j_gene: TRBJ2-1
abundance: NA

CDR3aa: CATSDLSAGHNEQFF
CDR3nt: TGTGCCACCAGTGATTTGTCAGCGGGCCACAATGAGCAGTTCTTC
v_gene: TRBV24-1
d_gene: NA
j_gene: TRBJ2-1
abundance: NA

CDR3aa: CASSLSGVYEQYF
CDR3nt: TGCGCCAGCAGCTTGTCAGGGGTCTACGAGCAGTACTTC
v_gene: TRBV5-1
d_gene: NA
j_gene: TRBJ2-7
abundance: once

CDR3aa: CATHPGNGGETQYF
CDR3nt: TGCGCCACCCACCCAGGCAACGGGGGAGAGACCCAGTACTTC
v_gene: TRBV5-1
d_gene: NA
j_gene: TRBJ2-5
abundance: many

CDR3aa: CASSQDGLAGNKNIQYF
CDR3nt: TGCGCCAGCAGCCAAGATGGGCTAGCGGGAAACAAAAACATTCAGTACTTC
v_gene: TRBV4-3
d_gene: TRBD2
j_gene: TRBJ2-4
abundance: few

CDR3aa: CASRRDRANTEAFF
CDR3nt: TGTGCCAGCCGTCGGGACAGGGCGAACACTGAAGCTTTCTTT
v_gene: TRBV6-2/TRBV6-3
d_gene: TRBD1
j_gene: TRBJ1-1
abundance: NA

CDR3aa: CASRRTSASSYEQYF
CDR3nt: TGTGCCAGCAGACGGACTAGCGCGAGCTCCTACGAGCAGTACTTC
v_gene: TRBV12-3/TRBV12-4
d_gene: TRBD2
j_gene: TRBJ2-7
abundance: NA

CDR3aa: CASSPTSYNSPLHF
CDR3nt: TGTGCCAGCTCACCAACTTCCTATAATTCACCCCTCCACTTT
v_gene: TRBV18
d_gene: NA
j_gene: TRBJ1-6
abundance: many

CDR3aa: CASSFGPEGNTEAFF
CDR3nt: TGTGCCAGCAGCTTTGGGCCCGAGGGGAACACTGAAGCTTTCTTT
v_gene: TRBV7-3
d_gene: NA
j_gene: TRBJ1-1
abundance: many

CDR3aa: CSADNGLENVDTQYF
CDR3nt: TGCAGTGCGGACAACGGACTGGAGAACGTGGATACGCAGTATTTT
v_gene: TRBV20-1
d_gene: NA
j_gene: TRBJ2-3
abundance: few

CDR3aa: CASSVAPVVAGLDNEQFF
CDR3nt: TGTGCCAGCAGCGTTGCCCCGGTGGTAGCGGGGTTGGACAATGAGCAGTTCTTC
v_gene: TRBV9
d_gene: TRBD2
j_gene: TRBJ2-1
abundance: NA

CDR3aa: CASSDFRLALRTYTYEQYF
CDR3nt: TGTGCCAGCAGTGACTTTCGGCTAGCCTTAAGAACCTACACCTACGAGCAGTACTTC
v_gene: TRBV6-1
d_gene: NA
j_gene: TRBJ2-7
abundance: many

CDR3aa: CASTKEVNGNTIYF
CDR3nt: TGTGCCAGCACCAAGGAGGTTAATGGAAACACCATATATTTT
v_gene: TRBV3-1
d_gene: NA
j_gene: TRBJ1-3
abundance: NA

CDR3aa: CSALHPYNEQFF
CDR3nt: TGCAGTGCGCTTCATCCTTACAATGAGCAGTTCTTC
v_gene: TRBV20-1
d_gene: NA
j_gene: TRBJ2-1
abundance: many

CDR3aa: CSVESPTWDLSSYEQYF
CDR3nt: TGCAGCGTTGAATCGCCTACCTGGGATCTAAGCTCCTACGAGCAGTACTTC
v_gene: TRBV29-1
d_gene: NA
j_gene: TRBJ2-7
abundance: many

CDR3aa: CSASGGRAPYDYYEQYF
CDR3nt: TGCAGTGCTAGTGGAGGGAGGGCCCCCTATGATTACTACGAGCAGTACTTC
v_gene: TRBV20-1
d_gene: TRBD2
j_gene: TRBJ2-7
abundance: many

CDR3aa: CASSQVGGRKGTEAFF
CDR3nt: TGCGCCAGCAGCCAAGTGGGGGGCAGAAAGGGCACTGAAGCTTTCTTT
v_gene: TRBV4-3
d_gene: NA
j_gene: TRBJ1-1
abundance: NA

CDR3aa: CASSLAGTGRRETQYF
CDR3nt: TGCGCCAGCAGCTTGGCCGGGACAGGGAGGCGTGAGACCCAGTACTTC
v_gene: TRBV5-1
d_gene: TRBD1
j_gene: TRBJ2-5
abundance: NA

CDR3aa: CASVTSGASGTDTQYF
CDR3nt: TGTGCCAGCGTAACTAGCGGGGCGAGTGGCACAGATACGCAGTATTTT
v_gene: TRBV2
d_gene: TRBD2
j_gene: TRBJ2-3
abundance: many

CDR3aa: CASSQPENTEAFF
CDR3nt: TGCGCCAGCAGCCAGCCAGAGAACACTGAAGCTTTCTTT
v_gene: TRBV4-1
d_gene: NA
j_gene: TRBJ1-1
abundance: few

CDR3aa: CASSSPGLAGTDTQYF
CDR3nt: TGTGCCAGCAGTTCGCCGGGACTAGCGGGAACAGATACGCAGTATTTT
v_gene: TRBV28
d_gene: TRBD2
j_gene: TRBJ2-3
abundance: many

CDR3aa: CASSYIGDEQYF
CDR3nt: TGTGCCAGCAGTTATATAGGGGACGAGCAGTACTTC
v_gene: TRBV6-1
d_gene: NA
j_gene: TRBJ2-7
abundance: few

CDR3aa: CASSDPAAGNTEAFF
CDR3nt: TGTGCCAGCAGCGACCCGGCCGCCGGGAACACTGAAGCTTTCTTT
v_gene: TRBV3-1
d_gene: NA
j_gene: TRBJ1-1
abundance: many

CDR3aa: CATSDAGTNQPQHF
CDR3nt: TGTGCCACCAGTGACGCAGGGACCAATCAGCCCCAGCATTTT
v_gene: TRBV24-1
d_gene: NA
j_gene: TRBJ1-5
abundance: many

CDR3aa: CASSRLAEETQYF
CDR3nt: TGTGCCAGCAGTAGGCTAGCAGAAGAGACCCAGTACTTC
v_gene: TRBV6-2/TRBV6-3
d_gene: NA
j_gene: TRBJ2-5
abundance: many

CDR3aa: CASSSAGSSSYNEQFF
CDR3nt: TGTGCCAGCAGCTCTGCCGGGTCCAGCTCCTACAATGAGCAGTTCTTC
v_gene: TRBV14
d_gene: NA
j_gene: TRBJ2-1
abundance: many

CDR3aa: CAWTMGGNTEAFF
CDR3nt: TGTGCCTGGACCATGGGGGGGAACACTGAAGCTTTCTTT
v_gene: TRBV30
d_gene: NA
j_gene: TRBJ1-1
abundance: many

CDR3aa: CASTREGEQYF
CDR3nt: TGTGCCAGCACCCGGGAGGGCGAGCAGTACTTC
v_gene: TRBV6-1
d_gene: TRBD2
j_gene: TRBJ2-7
abundance: NA

CDR3aa: CASSPRESSYNEQFF
CDR3nt: TGTGCCAGCAGCCCCCGGGAGAGCTCCTACAATGAGCAGTTCTTC
v_gene: TRBV7-9
d_gene: NA
j_gene: TRBJ2-1
abundance: many

CDR3aa: CASSPVLSGRVWEQYF
CDR3nt: TGTGCCAGCTCACCGGTTCTGAGCGGGAGGGTCTGGGAGCAGTACTTC
v_gene: TRBV18
d_gene: TRBD2
j_gene: TRBJ2-7
abundance: many

CDR3aa: CSARDMDSGDPYNEQFF
CDR3nt: TGCAGTGCTAGAGATATGGATAGCGGGGACCCCTACAATGAGCAGTTCTTC
v_gene: TRBV20-1
d_gene: TRBD2
j_gene: TRBJ2-1
abundance: many

CDR3aa: CASSFEGGLAAYNEQFF
CDR3nt: TGTGCCAGCAGCTTTGAGGGGGGACTAGCGGCCTACAATGAGCAGTTCTTC
v_gene: TRBV13
d_gene: TRBD2
j_gene: TRBJ2-1
abundance: many

CDR3aa: CASSLSGQGNYEQYF
CDR3nt: TGTGCCAGCAGCTTGAGCGGACAGGGCAATTACGAGCAGTACTTC
v_gene: TRBV5-5
d_gene: TRBD1
j_gene: TRBJ2-7
abundance: many

CDR3aa: CASSHMNEQFF
CDR3nt: TGTGCCAGCAGCCATATGAATGAGCAGTTCTTC
v_gene: TRBV3-1
d_gene: NA
j_gene: TRBJ2-1
abundance: many

CDR3aa: CASSLRTSGRHEQYF
CDR3nt: TGTGCCAGCAGCCTAAGGACTAGCGGGAGACACGAGCAGTACTTC
v_gene: TRBV28
d_gene: TRBD2
j_gene: TRBJ2-7
abundance: many

CDR3aa: CASTPGVQPQHF
CDR3nt: TGTGCCAGCACCCCCGGGGTACAGCCCCAGCATTTT
v_gene: TRBV28
d_gene: NA
j_gene: TRBJ1-5
abundance: many

CDR3aa: CATSDGDSGSDNEQFF
CDR3nt: TGTGCCACCAGTGATGGGGACAGCGGGTCGGACAATGAGCAGTTCTTC
v_gene: TRBV24-1
d_gene: NA
j_gene: TRBJ2-1
abundance: many

CDR3aa: CASSVRTSETHPYEQYF
CDR3nt: TGTGCCAGCAGCGTAAGGACTAGCGAAACCCACCCCTACGAGCAGTACTTC
v_gene: TRBV7-2
d_gene: TRBD2
j_gene: TRBJ2-7
abundance: many

CDR3aa: CSAKTGANTEAFF
CDR3nt: TGCAGTGCCAAAACCGGGGCGAACACTGAAGCTTTCTTT
v_gene: TRBV20-1
d_gene: NA
j_gene: TRBJ1-1
abundance: many

CDR3aa: CASSLKWREGRDTQYF
CDR3nt: TGTGCCAGCAGCTTAAAATGGCGGGAGGGTCGAGATACGCAGTATTTT
v_gene: TRBV7-8
d_gene: TRBD2
j_gene: TRBJ2-3
abundance: many

CDR3aa: CASSREGGYTF
CDR3nt: TGTGCCAGCAGCCGCGAAGGGGGCTACACCTTC
v_gene: TRBV6-2/TRBV6-3
d_gene: NA
j_gene: TRBJ1-2
abundance: many

CDR3aa: CSARERAGPPEAFF
CDR3nt: TGCAGTGCTAGAGAGCGAGCGGGGCCCCCTGAAGCTTTCTTT
v_gene: TRBV20-1
d_gene: NA
j_gene: TRBJ1-1
abundance: NA

CDR3aa: CASGLAGLYEQYF
CDR3nt: TGTGCCAGCGGACTAGCGGGCCTCTACGAGCAGTACTTC
v_gene: TRBV7-3
d_gene: TRBD2
j_gene: TRBJ2-7
abundance: many

CDR3aa: CASSQGRLLADYQETQYF
CDR3nt: TGTGCCAGCAGCCAAGGAAGACTTCTAGCGGACTACCAAGAGACCCAGTACTTC
v_gene: TRBV3-2
d_gene: NA
j_gene: TRBJ2-5
abundance: many

CDR3aa: CASSEEGNSPLHF
CDR3nt: TGTGCCAGCAGCGAGGAGGGAAATTCACCCCTCCACTTT
v_gene: TRBV7-3
d_gene: NA
j_gene: TRBJ1-6
abundance: NA

CDR3aa: CASSSWWDRGHEQYF
CDR3nt: TGTGCCAGTAGTTCCTGGTGGGACAGGGGCCACGAGCAGTACTTC
v_gene: TRBV19
d_gene: TRBD1
j_gene: TRBJ2-7
abundance: NA

CDR3aa: CAWRGSGYGYTF
CDR3nt: TGTGCCTGGAGAGGGTCCGGCTATGGCTACACCTTC
v_gene: TRBV30
d_gene: NA
j_gene: TRBJ1-2
abundance: many

CDR3aa: CASSLEGRRGDTEAFF
CDR3nt: TGTGCCAGCAGCTTAGAGGGACGTCGGGGGGACACTGAAGCTTTCTTT
v_gene: TRBV7-8
d_gene: NA
j_gene: TRBJ1-1
abundance: many

CDR3aa: CASRGANTEAFF
CDR3nt: TGTGCCAGCCGGGGGGCGAACACTGAAGCTTTCTTT
v_gene: TRBV6-1
d_gene: NA
j_gene: TRBJ1-1
abundance: many

CDR3aa: CASSESGTGQPQHF
CDR3nt: TGTGCCAGCAGTGAGTCAGGGACCGGACAGCCCCAGCATTTT
v_gene: TRBV6-1
d_gene: NA
j_gene: TRBJ1-5
abundance: many

CDR3aa: CASSLVGGREPQHF
CDR3nt: TGTGCCAGCAGCTTAGTTGGTGGAAGGGAGCCCCAGCATTTT
v_gene: TRBV11-2
d_gene: NA
j_gene: TRBJ1-5
abundance: many

CDR3aa: CASSPVSPDTQYF
CDR3nt: TGTGCCAGTAGTCCCGTGTCTCCAGATACGCAGTATTTT
v_gene: TRBV19
d_gene: NA
j_gene: TRBJ2-3
abundance: NA

CDR3aa: CASSQDSGTGANVLTF
CDR3nt: TGCGCCAGCAGCCAAGATTCAGGGACCGGGGCCAACGTCCTGACTTTC
v_gene: TRBV4-3
d_gene: NA
j_gene: TRBJ2-6
abundance: NA

CDR3aa: CASSLGGRGRYGYTF
CDR3nt: TGTGCCAGCAGTTTAGGGGGCCGGGGGAGATATGGCTACACCTTC
v_gene: TRBV28
d_gene: NA
j_gene: TRBJ1-2
abundance: NA

CDR3aa: CASSRPGTGSYEQYF
CDR3nt: TGTGCCAGCAGTCGACCCGGGACAGGGTCCTACGAGCAGTACTTC
v_gene: TRBV28
d_gene: TRBD1
j_gene: TRBJ2-7
abundance: many